Following are 12 T cell receptor beta chains from one sample sequenced in a study of cytomegalovirus exposure and HLA in healthy donors. The repertoire was sequenced with immunoSEQ multiplex PCR; TCRdb's copy has only in-frame clones and lacks some. In the table there are 100,000 to 150,000 clones, roughly 95% of which are singletons. Sample: PBMCs. The receptors come from a man aged 18 to 35 in good health and CMV-seronegative.

J is TRBJ2-5 and V is TRBV19; TRBD2 might be the D (6 bases). The J call may be mistaken, given a closer DNA end match to TRBJ2-7. CDR1 and CDR2 from the germline V gene are LNHDA and SQIVND (reference sequence). The CDR3 is made up of 15 amino acids. The CDR3 DNA reads TGTGCCAGTAGTCCCGGGACTGGATTTTCCTACGAGCAGTACTTC. It encodes CASSPGTGFSYEQYF.

This clone has only one observation. The genes are TRBV30 and TRBJ2-7, with TRBD2 as a possible D gene (6 bases). The germline CDR1 and CDR2 sequences are GTSNPN and SVGIG (reference sequence). The V and J ends lost 5 bases and 2 bases respectively, with 16 bases between them. The CDR3 contains 14 residues. CDR3 residues: CAWGERVFPYEQYF. The CDR3 region has the DNA TGTGCCTGGGGGGAGCGGGTGTTCCCCTACGAGCAGTACTTC.

The gene calls are TRBV4-3 and TRBJ1-1; D remains ambiguous. The germline gives CDR1 LGHNA, CDR2 YSLEER. The CDR3 spans 13 residues. Trimming removed 1 base from V and 5 bases from J, with 8 bases in between. The CDR3 bases are TGCGCCAGCAGCCAAGGTTCGGGGACTGAAGCTTTCTTT. It specifies CASSQGSGTEAFF.

The chain links TRBV4-3 to TRBJ2-2; D is unresolved. The ends were cut back, 2 bases at V and 6 bases at J, with 7 bases in the middle. The CDR3 spans 13 residues. Looked up from germline, CDR1 is LGHNA and CDR2 is YSLEER. CDR3 sequence (DNA): TGCGCCAGCAGCCAATATTCCCCCGGGGAGCTGTTTTTT. Residues: CASSQYSPGELFF.

The chain joins TRBV9 to TRBJ2-1; a weak D match, TRBD2 (5 bases). Per the germline V gene, CDR1 is SGDLS and CDR2 is YYNGEE. The V end lost 2 bases, the J end lost 9 bases, and 12 bases lay between the germline ends. The CDR3 is 13 residues long. CDR3 loop: CASSVPVGGEQFF. The CDR3 nucleotides read TGTGCCAGCAGCGTTCCGGTAGGAGGTGAGCAGTTCTTC.

This chain uses TRBV6-1 with TRBJ2-7; the match to TRBD1 covers 7 bases. The CDR3 is made up of 14 amino acids. V lost 5 bases, J lost 7 bases, and 11 bases stayed unmatched. Per the germline V gene, CDR1 is MNHNS and CDR2 is SASEGT. The CDR3 bases are TGTGCCAGCAGTCGACAGGGTGGCCCTGGAGAGCAGTACTTC. Residues: CASSRQGGPGEQYF.

The CDR3, as DNA: TGTGCCAGCAGTTACTCGAACAGGGGAAGGAACACTGAAGCTTTCTTT. Its translation is CASSYSNRGRNTEAFF. The chain is built from TRBV6-5 and TRBJ1-1; 7 bases match TRBD1. The CDR3 extends over 16 amino acids. The J segment lost 1 base and the V segment lost 0 bases, leaving 5 bases of the junction unmatched. Looked up from germline, CDR1 is MNHEY and CDR2 is SVGAGI.

The gene calls are TRBV25-1 and TRBJ1-2; TRBD1 might be the D (5 bases). Per germline, CDR1 MGHDK and CDR2 SYGVNS. This CDR3 spans 14 amino acids. V was cut by 3 bases and J by 3 bases, with 11 bases left in between. The CDR3 here is CASSDQGAYYGYTF. The CDR3 DNA reads TGTGCCAGCAGTGATCAAGGGGCCTACTATGGCTACACCTTC.

This chain joins TRBV30 and TRBJ1-1, with a tentative D call TRBD1 (6 bases). The CDR3 contains 14 residues. Germline-derived CDR1 and CDR2 are GTSNPN and SVGIG (reference sequence). The ends were cut back, 5 bases at V and 2 bases at J, with 15 bases in the middle. The CDR3 DNA is TGTGCCTGGGGGCCAGGGGCCGGAAACACTGAAGCTTTCTTT. Translating it yields CAWGPGAGNTEAFF. The full variable domain, its missing parts supplied by reference TRBV30 and TRBJ1-1, is SQTIHQWPATLVQPVGSPLSLECTVEGTSNPNLYWYRQAAGRGLQLLFYSVGIGQISSEVPQNLSASRPQDRQFILSSKKLLLSDSGFYLCAWGPGAGNTEAFFGQGTRLTVV.

The chain combines TRBV25-1 with TRBJ2-2; possible D gene TRBD1, 5 bases. The CDR3 sequence is 14 residues long. V lost 3 bases, J lost 3 bases, and 8 bases lay in between. Germline CDR1 reads MGHDK; CDR2 reads SYGVNS. The CDR3 DNA is TGTGCCAGCAGTGACGGACACTACACCGGGGAGCTGTTTTTT. Its translation is CASSDGHYTGELFF.

The chain is built from TRBV28 and TRBJ1-4, with D unresolved. Germline V CDR1 and CDR2: MDHEN, SYDVKM. V shed 5 bases and J shed 8 bases, with 18 bases lying between them. The CDR3 has 15 residues. For the CDR3, the DNA is TGTGCCAGCAGTGTACCCCCCGGACGGAGGGAAAAACTGTTTTTT. Protein sequence: CASSVPPGRREKLFF.

This rearrangement joins TRBV29-1 to TRBJ1-2, with TRBD1 matching over 9 bases. The V segment lost 6 bases and the J segment 5 bases; nucleotides outside the gene matches: 7. Germline values: CDR1 SQVTM, CDR2 ANQGSEA. The CDR3 is 13 residues long. The CDR3 DNA is TGCAGCGTCCCGGGACAGGGAGCGTATGGCTACACCTTC. It translates to CSVPGQGAYGYTF.